This paragraph covers one T cell receptor (beta chain) sequence. The antigen it binds to is not known. No base qualities exist here, and no much larger clone lies one base off it. CDR1 SGHNT and CDR2 YYREEE were looked up in the germline V gene (reference sequence). Trimmed from V: 2 bases; trimmed from J: 1 base; junction bases lacking a gene match: 2. The CDR3 runs 15 amino acids, cysteine and phenylalanine included. Here the CDR3 DNA is all that survives: 45 bases in frame from base 1. This entry belongs to a study of T cells in localized non-small cell lung cancer (dated by TCRdb to 2020 to 2022). Describing the broader study: The study analyzed T cell repertoires of around 250 early-stage NSCLC patients, comparing tumors and uninvolved tumor-adjacent lungs. The cohort consisted of roughly 240 treatment-naive NSCLC patients whose localized lung tumors had been resected. A mean age of around 66 years was recorded for the NSCLC patients, of whom more than 120 were male and more than 95 were female. The study at large found these results: Uninvolved tumor-adjacent lung showed the highest T cell clonality, higher than tumor, which suggests more focused antigenic responses in the adjacent lung. Because multi-region sequencing of the tumors was not done, intratumor heterogeneity could not be ruled out. Because the study design was exploratory, TCR variables were selected using unadjusted p-values without false-discovery rate correction. Higher blood T cell density associated with longer overall survival, while higher adjacent-lung clonality associated with shorter survival. Of the top 100 tumor clones, a median of roughly 56 were detected in paired uninvolved adjacent lung; about 28 were also among that lung's top 100.

At diagnosis, peripheral blood, uninvolved tumor-adjacent lung and tumor were collected and were preserved as a mix of fresh-frozen and FFPE material. For TCR repertoire profiling, blood samples were analyzed as peripheral blood mononuclear cells. TCR beta CDR3 regions were sequenced from DNA using the immunoSEQ Assay. Regarding the original processing steps: T cell density was computed as TCR beta template counts normalized to usable DNA estimated by amplifying housekeeping genes. The preseqR package was used to estimate richness by extrapolating to 400,000 templates for PBMC samples and to 120,000 templates for tissue samples. Clonality was calculated as one minus Pielou's evenness. Differential abundance testing on productive amino-acid clonotypes, with a minimum total count of 5 and an alpha of 0.1, was used to identify tissue-enriched TCRs. The Jaccard Index and the Morisita Overlap Index were used to quantify repertoire overlap between compartments. TCR beta CDR3s were clustered by GLIPH together with public tetramer-defined viral CDR3s, and at least three viral sequences plus V-gene enrichment were required for viral motifs. TCRdb took over this immuneACCESS table, retaining in-frame rearrangements with V and J assigned. Such tables are incomplete; in checked studies, under half of the missing clones stem from an unresolved V gene, and the remainder is unexplained. The D gene and trimming were derived from the DNA, and the V and J assignments and clone size from that table. A total of about 25,000 clones appear in this sample, 88% of them only once. 9.4% of the sample is in the top ten clones.

The sequencing here drew on peripheral blood mononuclear cells, taken before any cancer treatment. The rearrangement joined TRBV5-4 to TRBJ2-2, with 7 bases in between that match TRBD2. The receptor was derived from a woman aged 40 to 75 with stage III lung adenocarcinoma. The nucleotides read TGTGCCAGCAGCTTAGGCGGGGGGAACACCGGGGAGCTGTTTTTT. It encodes CASSLGGGNTGELFF.